The 24 T cell receptor beta chains in this list originate from one sample, sequenced in a study of blood T cell repertoires in COVID-19. The repertoire was sequenced with immunoSEQ multiplex PCR; TCRdb's copy has only in-frame clones and lacks some. The profile shows about 220,000 clones, around 88% of them singletons. Source material: PBMCs or T cells enriched from blood (not recorded which). Receptors were obtained from a woman in her 50s with acute COVID-19.

Written as DNA, the CDR3 is TGTGCCAGCAGCGTTTTGGGGGGAGGGTCAGATACGCAGTATTTT. Translated, it gives CASSVLGGGSDTQYF. The rearrangement joins TRBV9 to TRBJ2-3, with 7 bases identical to TRBD2. V gave up 2 bases and J gave up 4 bases; unmatched junction bases: 7. CDR1 and CDR2 (germline): SGDLS, YYNGEE. This CDR3 contains 15 residues.

V is TRBV27 and J is TRBJ1-1; 7 nucleotides line up with TRBD1. The J segment lost 3 bases and the V segment lost 10 bases, leaving 8 bases of the junction unmatched. CDR1 and CDR2 (germline): MNHEY, SMNVEV (reference sequence). This CDR3 has 13 residues. CDR3 bases: TGTGCCATCCGACAGGGAAGGGACACTGAAGCTTTCTTT. It specifies CAIRQGRDTEAFF.

This chain links TRBV6-4 with TRBJ2-3; weak D call: TRBD1 (6 bases). This CDR3 has 13 amino acids. The germline V and J ends were trimmed by 3 bases and 6 bases, with 10 bases remaining between them. Germline V gene lookup returns CDR1 MRHNA and CDR2 SNTAGT. CDR3 amino acids: CASSESQGDTQYF. CDR3 DNA sequence: TGTGCCAGCAGTGAATCACAGGGCGATACGCAGTATTTT.

CDR3 residues: CASSRTGRYSNQPQHF. The DNA for the CDR3 is TGTGCCAGCAGTCGGACAGGGCGATATAGCAATCAGCCCCAGCATTTT. The chain uses TRBV27 and TRBJ1-5, with 8 bases lining up with TRBD1. The CDR3 loop spans 16 amino acids. Germline lookup yields CDR1 MNHEY and CDR2 SMNVEV (reference sequence). V shed 5 bases, J shed 0 bases, and the junction held 6 bases outside the gene matches.

This rearrangement joins TRBV7-3 to TRBJ2-1; D not certain. Trimming cost V 2 bases and J 9 bases, with 11 bases left between them. CDR1 and CDR2 from the germline V gene are SGHTA and FQGTGA. There are 13 residues in the CDR3. CDR3 in amino acids: CASSLLLSGEQFF. Written as DNA, the CDR3 is TGTGCCAGCAGCTTATTACTAAGTGGTGAGCAGTTCTTC.

The V call is TRBV18, the J call TRBJ2-5, with 7 bases fitting TRBD2. The CDR3 spans 15 residues. Losses at the gene ends were 3 bases for V and 1 base for J; bases not matched to a gene: 5. Per the germline V gene, CDR1 is KGHSH and CDR2 is LQKENI. CDR3 amino acids: CASSPPGLGQETQYF. In nucleotides, the CDR3 is TGTGCCAGCTCACCTCCCGGACTAGGCCAAGAGACCCAGTACTTC.

This chain joins TRBV18 and TRBJ2-2, with 9 bases aligning to TRBD2. CDR3 length: 17 amino acids. The trim removed 4 bases at V and 4 bases at J, leaving 10 bases unmatched. Germline lookup yields CDR1 KGHSH and CDR2 LQKENI. DNA for the CDR3: TGTGCCAGCTCACGAGGGGCACTAGCGGGCCCCACCGGGGAGCTGTTTTTT. Translation gives CASSRGALAGPTGELFF.

This clone was seen only once. This rearrangement joins TRBV3-1 (or the pseudogene TRBV3-2) to TRBJ1-2; unclear D gene. Germline assignment: CDR1 LGHDT and CDR2 YNNKEL (reference sequence). Trimming removed 3 bases from V and 10 bases from J, with 12 bases in between. The CDR3 length is 12 residues. CDR3 in DNA: TGTGCCAGCAGCCAGGAGGGTTCCGACTACACCTTC. Its protein is CASSQEGSDYTF.

V is TRBV28 and J is TRBJ2-5; perhaps TRBD1 as D (5 bases). The V and J ends lost 1 base and 2 bases respectively, with 17 bases between them. Germline CDR1 and CDR2: MDHEN and SYDVKM. The CDR3 covers 17 residues. The DNA for the CDR3 is TGTGCCAGCAGTTTATTGGGGTGGGGCGTACGACAAGAGACCCAGTACTTC. Translating gives CASSLLGWGVRQETQYF. The whole variable domain, remainder taken from reference TRBV28 and TRBJ2-5, is DVKVTQSSRYLVKRTGEKVFLECVQDMDHENMFWYRQDPGLGLRLIYFSYDVKMKEKGDIPEGYSVSREKKERFSLILESASTNQTSMYLCASSLLGWGVRQETQYFGPGTRLLVL.

This chain connects TRBV10-3 to TRBJ1-1; TRBD1 might be the D (6 bases). Germline V gives CDR1 ENHRY, CDR2 SYGVKD. V shed 10 bases and J shed 3 bases, with 18 bases lying between them. This CDR3 is 14 amino acids long. The CDR3 loop is CASGHREGDTEAFF. CDR3 DNA sequence: TGTGCCAGTGGGCACAGGGAGGGGGACACTGAAGCTTTCTTT.

The chain uses TRBV7-3 and TRBJ1-1; D remains ambiguous. The germline V gene has CDR1 SGHTA and CDR2 FQGTGA. V was cut by 6 bases and J by 6 bases, with 17 bases left in between. CDR3 size: 14 residues. The CDR3 DNA reads TGTGCCAGCAGTTTATCCCACCAGGCCTCTGAAGCTTTCTTT. Translation: CASSLSHQASEAFF. Based on the CDR3 plus reference TRBV7-3 and TRBJ1-1, the full variable domain is GAGVSQTPSNKVTEKGKYVELRCDPISGHTALYWYRQSLGQGPEFLIYFQGTGAADDSGLPNDRFFAVRPEGSVSTLKIQRTERGDSAVYLCASSLSHQASEAFFGQGTRLTVV.

This rearrangement joins TRBV19 to TRBJ1-3, with D uncertain. The length of the CDR3 is 15 residues. CDR1 and CDR2 from the germline V gene are LNHDA and SQIVND (reference sequence). Deletions cut 3 bases from V and 0 bases from J, with 9 bases between. The CDR3 loop reads CASSIAGNSGNTIYF. In nucleotides, the CDR3 is TGTGCCAGTAGTATCGCGGGAAACTCTGGAAACACCATATATTTT.

On this clone itself: A read error may account for a junction end that differs from germline. V is TRBV2 and J is TRBJ1-5; D not certain. Germline loops: CDR1 SNHLY, CDR2 FYNNEI. The CDR3 extends over 15 amino acids. For the CDR3, the DNA is TGTGCCAGCACTGAAGGACTGCCCCCCGGGCAGCCCCAGCATTTT. Translated, it gives CASTEGLPPGQPQHF.

This chain connects TRBV30 to TRBJ2-2, with 9 positions matching TRBD1. CDR3 length: 15 residues. The V gene's germline CDR1 is GTSNPN and CDR2 SVGIG (reference sequence). Unmatched junction bases numbered 6, after V lost 0 bases and J lost 7 bases. The CDR3 nucleotides are TGTGCCTGGAGTGTACGGGACAGGGTGAGCGGGGAGCTGTTTTTT. Translating it yields CAWSVRDRVSGELFF.

The rearrangement links TRBV6-5 to TRBJ2-7, with 8 bases lining up with TRBD2. Germline-derived CDR1 and CDR2 are MNHEY and SVGAGI. CDR3 length equals 15 residues. V was pared by 0 bases and J by 3 bases, with 4 bases of the junction left unmatched. CDR3 residues: CASSYSRLANYEQYF. Here the CDR3 DNA reads TGTGCCAGCAGTTACTCTCGACTAGCGAACTACGAGCAGTACTTC.

The J gene is TRBJ1-5, the V gene TRBV7-2; 10 nucleotides agree with TRBD1. In germline, CDR1 is SGHTA, CDR2 FQGNSA. CDR3 length equals 17 residues. V lost 5 bases, J lost 1 base, and 8 bases stayed unmatched. This CDR3 is CASSPGQGYGSNQPQHF. CDR3 in DNA: TGTGCCAGCAGCCCGGGACAGGGGTATGGGAGCAATCAGCCCCAGCATTTT.

The chain couples TRBV3-1 (or the pseudogene TRBV3-2) to TRBJ2-3; TRBD2 matches at 9 bases. The J segment lost 2 bases and the V segment lost 5 bases, leaving 8 bases of the junction unmatched. Germline V gives CDR1 LGHDT, CDR2 YNNKEL (reference sequence). This CDR3 has 16 residues. The CDR3 DNA reads as TGTGCCAGCAGCTCACCAGCGGGAGGATTCACAGATACGCAGTATTTT. Translated: CASSSPAGGFTDTQYF.

The rearrangement links TRBV28 to TRBJ1-6; 7 bases align to TRBD1. The CDR3 spans 16 residues. From germline, CDR1 is MDHEN and CDR2 SYDVKM. Germline trimming cut 3 bases from V and 7 bases from J; bases unmatched to any gene: 9. The DNA of the CDR3 is TGTGCCAGCAGTTTTTCCCATACAGGGGCGAATTCACCCCTCCACTTT. Its protein product is CASSFSHTGANSPLHF.

V gene TRBV6-5 combines with J gene TRBJ1-4, with 9 bases lining up with TRBD1. The CDR3 covers 14 residues. CDR1 and CDR2 from the germline V gene are MNHEY and SVGAGI. V shed 6 bases and J 11 bases; nucleotides not matched to a gene: 10. The CDR3 reads CASSMDRGTLKLFF. CDR3 DNA sequence: TGTGCCAGCAGCATGGACAGGGGAACGCTGAAACTGTTTTTT.

This clone was counted a few times. This chain uses TRBV19 with TRBJ2-2, with 9 bases matching TRBD2. There are 16 residues in the CDR3. Germline V CDR1 and CDR2: LNHDA, SQIVND (reference sequence). The V segment lost 1 base and the J segment 4 bases; nucleotides outside the gene matches: 4. The CDR3 loop is CASSIALGLATGELFF. The CDR3 nucleotides read TGTGCCAGTAGTATAGCCCTGGGACTAGCCACCGGGGAGCTGTTTTTT.

The V call is TRBV10-3, the J call TRBJ2-3; TRBD2 is a possible D gene (5 bases). The CDR3 spans 13 residues. Trimming removed 10 bases from V and 0 bases from J, with 11 bases in between. Germline V gene data show CDR1 as ENHRY and CDR2 as SYGVKD. CDR3: CASGQPSTDTQYF. CDR3 sequence (DNA): TGTGCCAGCGGGCAGCCTAGCACAGATACGCAGTATTTT.

J is TRBJ1-1 and V is TRBV6-5; 10 nucleotides agree with TRBD1. Germline V CDR1 and CDR2: MNHEY, SVGAGI. V trimming: 5 bases; J trimming: 0 bases; junction bases outside the gene matches: 3. The CDR3 is 15 amino acids. The CDR3 DNA reads as TGTGCCAGCAGTCACGGACAGGGGGTGAACACTGAAGCTTTCTTT. Protein sequence: CASSHGQGVNTEAFF.

The J gene is TRBJ1-5, the V gene TRBV6-5; 8 nucleotides align to TRBD1. Germline values: CDR1 MNHEY, CDR2 SVGAGI. The trim removed 6 bases at V and 2 bases at J, leaving 6 bases unmatched. This CDR3 is 15 amino acids long. As DNA, the CDR3 is TGTGCCAGCAGCACGGACAGGGTCGGCAATCAGCCCCAGCATTTT. Translated, it gives CASSTDRVGNQPQHF.

This clone was seen a single time. The genes are TRBV7-8 and TRBJ2-1, with 8 bases fitting TRBD2. In germline, CDR1 is SGHVS, CDR2 FQNEAQ. The trim removed 3 bases at V and 3 bases at J, leaving 1 base unmatched. The CDR3 is 14 residues long. CDR3 bases: TGTGCCAGCAGCTTGGCGGGAGGCTACAATGAGCAGTTCTTC. Translated: CASSLAGGYNEQFF.